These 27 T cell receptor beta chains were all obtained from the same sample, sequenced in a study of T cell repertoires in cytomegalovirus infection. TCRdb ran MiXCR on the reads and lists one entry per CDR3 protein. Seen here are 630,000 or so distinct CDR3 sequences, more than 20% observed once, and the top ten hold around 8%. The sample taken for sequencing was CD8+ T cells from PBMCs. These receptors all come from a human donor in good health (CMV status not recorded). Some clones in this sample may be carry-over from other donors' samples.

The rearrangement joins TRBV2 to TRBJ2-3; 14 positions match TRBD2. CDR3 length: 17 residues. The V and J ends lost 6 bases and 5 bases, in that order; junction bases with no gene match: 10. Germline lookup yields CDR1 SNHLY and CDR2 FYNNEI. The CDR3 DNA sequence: TGTGCCAGCAGCGGGACTAGCGGGGGCCAGGGTTTAGATACGCAGTATTTT. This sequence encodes CASSGTSGGQGLDTQYF. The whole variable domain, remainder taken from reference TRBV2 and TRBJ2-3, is EPEVTQTPSHQVTQMGQEVILRCVPISNHLYFYWYRQILGQKVEFLVSFYNNEISEKSEIFDDQFSVERPDGSNFTLKIRSTKLEDSAMYFCASSGTSGGQGLDTQYFGPGTRLTVL.

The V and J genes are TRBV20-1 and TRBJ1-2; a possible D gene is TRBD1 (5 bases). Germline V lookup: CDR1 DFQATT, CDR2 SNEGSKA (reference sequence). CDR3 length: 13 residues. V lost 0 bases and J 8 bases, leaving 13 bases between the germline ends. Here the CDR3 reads CSARDLGVRGYTF. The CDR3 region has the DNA TGCAGTGCTAGAGATTTGGGGGTTCGGGGCTACACCTTC.

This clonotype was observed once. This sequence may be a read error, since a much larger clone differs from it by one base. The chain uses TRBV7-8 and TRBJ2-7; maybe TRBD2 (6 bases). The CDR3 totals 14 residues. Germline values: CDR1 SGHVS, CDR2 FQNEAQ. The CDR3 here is CANSQRGDPKEQYF. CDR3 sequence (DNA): TGTGCCAACAGCCAGCGCGGGGACCCCAAGGAGCAGTACTTC.

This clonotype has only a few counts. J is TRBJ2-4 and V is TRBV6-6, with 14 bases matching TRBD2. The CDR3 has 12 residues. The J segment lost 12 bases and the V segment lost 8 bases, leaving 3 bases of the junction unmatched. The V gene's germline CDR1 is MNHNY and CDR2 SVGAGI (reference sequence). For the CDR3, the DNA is TGTGCCAGCGGGACTAGCGGGGGCCGTCAGTACTTC. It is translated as CASGTSGGRQYF.

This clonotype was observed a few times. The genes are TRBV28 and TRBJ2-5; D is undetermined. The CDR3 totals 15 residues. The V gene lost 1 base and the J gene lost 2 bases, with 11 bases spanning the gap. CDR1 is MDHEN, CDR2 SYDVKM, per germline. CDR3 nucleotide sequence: TGTGCCAGCAGTTTATACGCAGGAGCTCAAGAGACCCAGTACTTC. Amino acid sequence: CASSLYAGAQETQYF.

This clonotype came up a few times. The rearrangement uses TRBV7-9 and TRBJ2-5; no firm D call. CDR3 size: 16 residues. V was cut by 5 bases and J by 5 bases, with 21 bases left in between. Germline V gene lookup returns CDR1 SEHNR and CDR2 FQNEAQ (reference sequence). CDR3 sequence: CASSPGTAPKKETQYF. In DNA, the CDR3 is TGTGCCAGCAGCCCAGGCACGGCGCCCAAGAAGGAGACCCAGTACTTC.

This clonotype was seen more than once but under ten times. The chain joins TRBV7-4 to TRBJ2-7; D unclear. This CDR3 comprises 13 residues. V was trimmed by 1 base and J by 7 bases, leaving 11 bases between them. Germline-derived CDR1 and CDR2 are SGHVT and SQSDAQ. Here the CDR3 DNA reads TGTGCCAGCAGCTTAGATCAGACCCGGGAGCAGTACTTC. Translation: CASSLDQTREQYF.

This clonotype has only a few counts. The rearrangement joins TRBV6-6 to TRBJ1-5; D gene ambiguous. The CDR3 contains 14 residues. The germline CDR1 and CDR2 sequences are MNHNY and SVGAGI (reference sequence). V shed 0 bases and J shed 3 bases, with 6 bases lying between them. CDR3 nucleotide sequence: TGTGCCAGCAGTTACTCACAGCTCAATCAGCCCCAGCATTTT. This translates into CASSYSQLNQPQHF.

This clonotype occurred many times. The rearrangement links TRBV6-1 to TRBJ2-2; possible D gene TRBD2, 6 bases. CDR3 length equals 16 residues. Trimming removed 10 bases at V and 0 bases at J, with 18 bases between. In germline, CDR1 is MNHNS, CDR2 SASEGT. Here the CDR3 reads CATTLVWGANTGELFF. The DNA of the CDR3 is TGTGCCACCACCCTCGTTTGGGGGGCGAACACCGGGGAGCTGTTTTTT.

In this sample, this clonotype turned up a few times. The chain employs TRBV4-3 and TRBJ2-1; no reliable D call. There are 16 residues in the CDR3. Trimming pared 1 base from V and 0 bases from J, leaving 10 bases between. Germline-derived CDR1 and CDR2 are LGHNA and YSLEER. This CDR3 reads CASSQVKGSSYNEQFF. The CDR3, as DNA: TGCGCCAGCAGCCAAGTTAAGGGTAGCTCCTACAATGAGCAGTTCTTC.

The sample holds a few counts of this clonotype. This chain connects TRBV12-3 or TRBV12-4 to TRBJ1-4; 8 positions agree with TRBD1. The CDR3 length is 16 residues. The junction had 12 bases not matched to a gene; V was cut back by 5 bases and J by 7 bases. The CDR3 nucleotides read TGTGCCAGCAGTCCCGACATCTTGACAGGGGTTGAAAAACTGTTTTTT. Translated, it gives CASSPDILTGVEKLFF.

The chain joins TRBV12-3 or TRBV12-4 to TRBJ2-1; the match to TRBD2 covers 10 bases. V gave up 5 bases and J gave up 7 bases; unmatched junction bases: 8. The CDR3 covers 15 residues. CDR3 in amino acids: CASSPTAGGLNEQFF. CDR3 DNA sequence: TGTGCCAGCAGTCCCACAGCGGGGGGGCTAAATGAGCAGTTCTTC.

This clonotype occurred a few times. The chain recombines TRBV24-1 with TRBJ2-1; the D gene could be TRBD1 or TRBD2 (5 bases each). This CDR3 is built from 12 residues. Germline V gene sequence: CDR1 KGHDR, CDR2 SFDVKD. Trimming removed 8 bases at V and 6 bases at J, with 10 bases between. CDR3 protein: CATTDGGNEQFF. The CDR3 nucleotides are TGTGCCACCACCGATGGGGGCAATGAGCAGTTCTTC.

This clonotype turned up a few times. As DNA, the CDR3 is TGCAGCGTTGAAGATGGTGCAGGGGCCGGGGAGCTGTTTTTT. It is translated as CSVEDGAGAGELFF. V and J are TRBV29-1 and TRBJ2-2; D is possibly TRBD1 (6 bases). The germline V gene has CDR1 SQVTM and CDR2 ANQGSEA. V was shortened by 0 bases and J by 6 bases, with 11 bases between the two germline ends. This CDR3 has 14 residues.

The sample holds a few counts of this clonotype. The CDR3 is CASSLMKGREQYV. The CDR3 coding sequence is TGTGCCAGCAGTTTAATGAAGGGACGCGAGCAGTACGTC. The V gene is TRBV6-5, the J gene TRBJ2-7; D possibly uses TRBD1 or TRBD2 (5 bases each). The V and J ends lost 4 bases and 6 bases respectively, with 13 bases between them. Germline lookup yields CDR1 MNHEY and CDR2 SVGAGI. The CDR3 is 13 residues long.

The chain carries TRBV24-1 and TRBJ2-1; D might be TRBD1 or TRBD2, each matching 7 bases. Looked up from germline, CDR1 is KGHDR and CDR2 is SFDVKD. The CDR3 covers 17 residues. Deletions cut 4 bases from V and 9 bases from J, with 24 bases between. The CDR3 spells CATSESGQRGPNGEQFF. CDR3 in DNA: TGTGCCACCAGTGAGTCGGGACAGCGGGGCCCTAATGGTGAGCAGTTCTTC.

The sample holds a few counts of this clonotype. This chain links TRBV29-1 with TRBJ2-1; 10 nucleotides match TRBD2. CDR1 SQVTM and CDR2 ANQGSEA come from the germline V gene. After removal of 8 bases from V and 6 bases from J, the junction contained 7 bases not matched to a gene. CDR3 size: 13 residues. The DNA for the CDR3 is TGCAGCACCAGCGGGGGGGCGATCAATGAGCAGTTCTTC. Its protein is CSTSGGAINEQFF.

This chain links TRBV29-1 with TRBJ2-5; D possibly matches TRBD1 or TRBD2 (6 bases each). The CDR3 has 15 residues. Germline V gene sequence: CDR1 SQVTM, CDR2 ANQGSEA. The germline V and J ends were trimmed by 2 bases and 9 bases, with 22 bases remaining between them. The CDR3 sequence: CSVEPPGATPEPQYF. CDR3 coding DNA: TGCAGCGTTGAACCCCCGGGGGCGACCCCCGAACCCCAGTACTTC.

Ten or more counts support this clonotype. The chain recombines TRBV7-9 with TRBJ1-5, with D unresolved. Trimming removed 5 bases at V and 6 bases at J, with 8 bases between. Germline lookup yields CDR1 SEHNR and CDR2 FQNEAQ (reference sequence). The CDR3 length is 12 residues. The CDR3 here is CASSRTSQPQHF. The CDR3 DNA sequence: TGTGCCAGCAGCAGGACGTCTCAGCCCCAGCATTTT.

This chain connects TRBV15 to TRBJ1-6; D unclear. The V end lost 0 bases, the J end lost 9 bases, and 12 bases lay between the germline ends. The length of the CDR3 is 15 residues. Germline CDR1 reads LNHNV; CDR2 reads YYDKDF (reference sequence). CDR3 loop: CATSRDWVGGSPLHF. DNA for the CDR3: TGTGCCACCAGCAGAGATTGGGTCGGCGGTTCACCCCTCCACTTT. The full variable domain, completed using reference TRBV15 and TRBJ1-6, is DAMVIQNPRYQVTQFGKPVTLSCSQTLNHNVMYWYQQKSSQAPKLLFHYYDKDFNNEADTPDNFQSRRPNTSFCFLDIRSPGLGDTAMYLCATSRDWVGGSPLHFGNGTRLTVT.

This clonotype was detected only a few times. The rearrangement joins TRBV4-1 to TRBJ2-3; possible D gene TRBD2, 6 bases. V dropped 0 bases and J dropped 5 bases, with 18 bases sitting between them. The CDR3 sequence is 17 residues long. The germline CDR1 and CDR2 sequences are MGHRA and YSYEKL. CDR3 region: CASSQDPSALGVDTQYF. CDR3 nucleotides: TGCGCCAGCAGCCAAGATCCTAGCGCCCTCGGGGTAGATACGCAGTATTTT.

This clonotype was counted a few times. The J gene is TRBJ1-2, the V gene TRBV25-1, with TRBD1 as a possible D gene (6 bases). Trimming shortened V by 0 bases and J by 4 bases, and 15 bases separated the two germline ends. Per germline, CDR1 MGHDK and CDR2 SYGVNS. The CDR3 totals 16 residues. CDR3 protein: CASSEYFPRGGYGYTF. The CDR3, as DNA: TGTGCCAGCAGTGAATATTTCCCCAGGGGTGGCTATGGCTACACCTTC.

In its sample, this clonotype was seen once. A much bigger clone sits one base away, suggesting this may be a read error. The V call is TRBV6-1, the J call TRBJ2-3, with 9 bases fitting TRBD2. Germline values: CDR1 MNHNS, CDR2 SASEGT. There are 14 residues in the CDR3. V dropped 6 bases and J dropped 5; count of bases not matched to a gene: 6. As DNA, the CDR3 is TGTGCCAGCAGAATAGCGGGGGAGGAAGATACGCAGTATTTT. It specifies CASRIAGEEDTQYF.

CDR3 protein: CSVGRAGANVLTF. CDR3 in DNA: TGCAGCGTTGGCAGGGCTGGGGCCAACGTCCTGACTTTC. The rearrangement uses TRBV29-1 and TRBJ2-6, with D possibly matching TRBD1 (5 bases). With 4 bases removed from V and 2 bases from J, the gap between germline ends came to 6 bases. Germline V gene sequence: CDR1 SQVTM, CDR2 ANQGSEA. The length of the CDR3 is 13 residues.

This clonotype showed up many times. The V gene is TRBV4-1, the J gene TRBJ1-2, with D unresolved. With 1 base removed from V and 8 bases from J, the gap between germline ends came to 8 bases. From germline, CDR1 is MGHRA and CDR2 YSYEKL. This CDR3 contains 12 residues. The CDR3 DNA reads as TGCGCCAGCAGCCAAGCAGTCGGCGGCTACACCTTC. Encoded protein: CASSQAVGGYTF.

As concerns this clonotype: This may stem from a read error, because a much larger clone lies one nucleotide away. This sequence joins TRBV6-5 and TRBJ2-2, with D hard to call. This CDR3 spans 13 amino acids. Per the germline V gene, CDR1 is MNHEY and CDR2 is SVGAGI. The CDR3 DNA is TGTGCCAGCGGTTACTCCTACACCGGGGAGCTGTTTTTT. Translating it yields CASGYSYTGELFF.

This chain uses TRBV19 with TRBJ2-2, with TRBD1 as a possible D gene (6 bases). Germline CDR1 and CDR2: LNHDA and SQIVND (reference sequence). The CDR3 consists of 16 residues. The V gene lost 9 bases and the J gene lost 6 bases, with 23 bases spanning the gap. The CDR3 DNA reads TGTGCCAGCTCAGGGGTTCACTTTTCGGTCCCCGGGGAGCTGTTTTTT. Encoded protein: CASSGVHFSVPGELFF. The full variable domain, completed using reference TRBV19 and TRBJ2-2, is DGGITQSPKYLFRKEGQNVTLSCEQNLNHDAMYWYRQDPGQGLRLIYYSQIVNDFQKGDIAEGYSVSREKKESFPLTVTSAQKNPTAFYLCASSGVHFSVPGELFFGEGSRLTVL.